The 22 T cell receptor beta chains below come from one sample, sequenced in a study of shared clonotypes between healthy human individuals. TCRdb's copy holds only in-frame clones and misses some; the assay was immunoSEQ multiplex PCR. The sample consists of roughly 2 million clones, nearly 97% of them appearing once. Sequenced: naive CD4+ T cells sorted from blood. Subset defined: CD45RA+ positively selected. These receptors originate from a man aged 18 to 29 in good health.

The chain has TRBV10-1 and TRBJ2-3; TRBD2 matches 9 bases. CDR1 is WNHNN and CDR2 is SYGVQD in the germline V gene (reference sequence). This CDR3 is 15 amino acids long. V was pared by 3 bases and J by 5 bases, with 6 bases of the junction left unmatched. The CDR3 sequence is CASSDQRGVRDTQYF. The DNA for the CDR3 is TGCGCCAGCAGTGATCAGCGGGGGGTGAGAGATACGCAGTATTTT.

This chain connects TRBV6-5 to TRBJ2-7; D call uncertain. V shed 8 bases and J shed 5 bases, with 16 bases lying between them. From germline, CDR1 is MNHEY and CDR2 SVGAGI. The CDR3 runs to 13 residues. CDR3: CASWRGSRHEQYF. DNA of the CDR3: TGTGCCAGCTGGCGAGGTAGCCGTCACGAGCAGTACTTC.

In the case of this clone: The sample carries other DNA sequences with the same CDR3. V and J are TRBV9 and TRBJ1-4; possible D gene TRBD1, 5 bases. CDR1 SGDLS and CDR2 YYNGEE come from the germline V gene. V gave up 3 bases and J gave up 1 base, with 7 bases separating them. The CDR3 consists of 14 residues. CDR3 coding DNA: TGTGCCAGCAGCGGGGGGGTAACTAATGAAAAACTGTTTTTT. This gives the protein CASSGGVTNEKLFF.

The chain uses TRBV2 and TRBJ1-2; 7 positions match TRBD1. CDR3 length: 15 residues. From germline, CDR1 is SNHLY and CDR2 FYNNEI. Trimming at V came to 4 bases and at J to 6 bases, leaving 11 bases not matched to a gene. CDR3 amino acids: CASSGDRDLMNGYTF. The CDR3 DNA reads TGTGCCAGCAGTGGAGACAGGGATCTTATGAATGGCTACACCTTC. Supplemented by reference TRBV2 and TRBJ1-2, the full variable domain reads EPEVTQTPSHQVTQMGQEVILRCVPISNHLYFYWYRQILGQKVEFLVSFYNNEISEKSEIFDDQFSVERPDGSNFTLKIRSTKLEDSAMYFCASSGDRDLMNGYTFGSGTRLTVV.

This sequence joins TRBV18 and TRBJ2-1; TRBD2 agrees at 8 bases. This CDR3 region has 16 residues. CDR1 is KGHSH and CDR2 is LQKENI in the germline V gene. V dropped 0 bases and J dropped 9; count of bases not matched to a gene: 10. CDR3 protein: CASSPPPAGVFSEQFF. CDR3 bases: TGTGCCAGCTCACCACCCCCAGCGGGGGTATTTAGTGAGCAGTTCTTC.

The rearrangement uses TRBV2 and TRBJ1-5, with TRBD1 identical over 9 bases. Trimming cost V 5 bases and J 6 bases; bases outside gene matches: 11. The CDR3 sequence is 16 residues long. Germline CDR1 reads SNHLY; CDR2 reads FYNNEI. The CDR3 DNA follows: TGTGCCAGCAGTTCCCAGGGACAGGGAAAATCTCAGCCCCAGCATTTT. Translating gives CASSSQGQGKSQPQHF.

This sequence joins TRBV30 and TRBJ1-3, with 7 nucleotides matching TRBD1. CDR1 and CDR2 (germline): GTSNPN, SVGIG (reference sequence). The V and J ends lost 0 bases and 8 bases, in that order; junction bases with no gene match: 4. This CDR3 comprises 13 residues. This CDR3 is CAWSVRQGDTIYF. The CDR3 DNA follows: TGTGCCTGGAGTGTCCGGCAGGGGGACACCATATATTTT. The full variable domain, completed using reference TRBV30 and TRBJ1-3, is SQTIHQWPATLVQPVGSPLSLECTVEGTSNPNLYWYRQAAGRGLQLLFYSVGIGQISSEVPQNLSASRPQDRQFILSSKKLLLSDSGFYLCAWSVRQGDTIYFGEGSWLTVV.

This clone appeared a single time. V and J are TRBV10-3 and TRBJ2-7; tentatively, D is TRBD1 or TRBD2 (5 bases each). Germline-derived CDR1 and CDR2 are ENHRY and SYGVKD. The CDR3 contains 19 residues. The V gene lost 6 bases and the J gene lost 2 bases, with 29 bases spanning the gap. This chain's CDR3 is CAISGKSSHPRGATYEQYF. CDR3 nucleotide sequence: TGTGCCATCAGCGGTAAGTCGTCCCATCCAAGGGGAGCAACCTACGAGCAGTACTTC.

V and J are TRBV30 and TRBJ1-6; no clear D gene. CDR1 and CDR2 (germline): GTSNPN, SVGIG (reference sequence). Trimming cost V 3 bases and J 8 bases, with 11 bases left between them. The CDR3 is 13 amino acids. The CDR3 nucleotides read TGTGCCTGGAGGGAACTACGAGATTCACCCCTCCACTTT. As protein: CAWRELRDSPLHF.

The table lists this clone with a count of one. Here the CDR3 reads CASSLGGARAANEKLFF. The CDR3 DNA follows: TGTGCCAGCAGTTTGGGGGGGGCGAGAGCGGCTAATGAAAAACTGTTTTTT. The genes are TRBV28 and TRBJ1-4; perhaps TRBD1 as D (6 bases). Germline V gene sequence: CDR1 MDHEN, CDR2 SYDVKM. V was trimmed by 3 bases and J by 3 bases, leaving 17 bases between them. The length of the CDR3 is 17 residues.

This chain connects TRBV5-4 to TRBJ1-6; TRBD1 might be the D (6 bases). V was shortened by 0 bases and J by 10 bases, with 17 bases between the two germline ends. This CDR3 has 16 residues. Germline V gene data show CDR1 as SGHNT and CDR2 as YYREEE (reference sequence). CDR3 amino acids: CASSLGGRGANSPLHF. The CDR3 DNA follows: TGTGCCAGCAGCTTGGGGGGTCGGGGGGCGAACTCACCCCTCCACTTT.

With regard to this clone: Other DNA sequences in the same sample also yield this CDR3. The chain links TRBV5-1 to TRBJ2-1, with 7 bases identical to TRBD2. The CDR3 consists of 15 residues. Germline V lookup: CDR1 SGHRS, CDR2 YFSETQ. Trimming took 4 bases from V and 2 from J; bases not matched to a gene: 6. The CDR3 region has the DNA TGCGCCAGCAGCCTATCCGGGGGGACCTACAATGAGCAGTTCTTC. Its protein product is CASSLSGGTYNEQFF.

To note about this clone: This sample includes further DNA sequences coding for the same CDR3. The V call is TRBV19, the J call TRBJ1-2; D call uncertain. The germline V gene has CDR1 LNHDA and CDR2 SQIVND (reference sequence). Trimming cost V 3 bases and J 8 bases, with 10 bases left between them. This CDR3 comprises 12 residues. CDR3 region: CASSILGGGYTF. The CDR3 nucleotides are TGTGCCAGTAGTATTCTAGGCGGCGGCTACACCTTC.

This clone was picked up one time. The chain uses TRBV5-6 and TRBJ2-7, with unresolved D. The CDR3 totals 16 residues. Germline V gene data show CDR1 as SGHDT and CDR2 as YYEEEE. Trimming took 5 bases from V and 0 from J, leaving 18 bases between them. The CDR3 nucleotides are TGTGCCAGCAGTTCCCCTCCGGGCCCAAGCTCCTACGAGCAGTACTTC. Its protein is CASSSPPGPSSYEQYF. Combining the CDR3 with reference TRBV5-6 and TRBJ2-7 gives the whole variable domain DAGVTQSPTHLIKTRGQQVTLRCSPKSGHDTVSWYQQALGQGPQFIFQYYEEEERQRGNFPDRFSGHQFPNYSSELNVNALLLGDSALYLCASSSPPGPSSYEQYFGPGTRLTVT.

This chain uses TRBV5-4 with TRBJ2-3, with TRBD1 identical over 9 bases. Trimming removed 4 bases from V and 2 bases from J; junction bases left unmatched: 5. Germline CDR1 SGHNT, CDR2 YYREEE (reference sequence). The CDR3 runs to 15 residues. The chain's CDR3 is CASSQDRGFTDTQYF. Written as DNA, the CDR3 is TGTGCCAGCAGCCAGGACAGGGGATTCACAGATACGCAGTATTTT. The whole variable domain, filled in from reference TRBV5-4 and TRBJ2-3, reads ETGVTQSPTHLIKTRGQQVTLRCSSQSGHNTVSWYQQALGQGPQFIFQYYREEENGRGNFPPRFSGLQFPNYSSELNVNALELDDSALYLCASSQDRGFTDTQYFGPGTRLTVL.

This chain links TRBV25-1 with TRBJ2-7, with 9 bases identical to TRBD2. Germline loops: CDR1 MGHDK, CDR2 SYGVNS. V lost 0 bases and J lost 6; bases outside the gene matches: 6. CDR3 length equals 15 residues. CDR3 coding DNA: TGTGCCAGCAGTGAATATGCGGGAGGGCCCTCCGAGCAGTACTTC. Its translation: CASSEYAGGPSEQYF.

The rearrangement links TRBV11-2 to TRBJ1-3; 7 nucleotides align to TRBD1. CDR3 length: 15 residues. CDR1 and CDR2 (germline): SGHAT, FQNNGV. Losses at the gene ends were 5 bases for V and 0 bases for J; bases not matched to a gene: 4. The CDR3 DNA is TGTGCCAGCAGCCCGGGACAGTACTCTGGAAACACCATATATTTT. Protein: CASSPGQYSGNTIYF.

This rearrangement joins TRBV19 to TRBJ2-6, with 8 bases identical to TRBD1. This CDR3 region has 16 residues. V was clipped by 8 bases and J by 2 bases; unmatched bases: 8. Germline V CDR1 and CDR2: LNHDA, SQIVND (reference sequence). The CDR3, as DNA: TGTGCCAGTGACGAGACAGGGGTAACTGGGGCCAACGTCCTGACTTTC. This codes for CASDETGVTGANVLTF.

This clone occurred once. The rearrangement links TRBV28 to TRBJ1-6; D ambiguous. This CDR3 is 17 amino acids long. V was shortened by 2 bases and J by 3 bases, with 14 bases between the two germline ends. Germline assignment: CDR1 MDHEN and CDR2 SYDVKM. The DNA of the CDR3 is TGTGCCAGCAGTTTACAAAAATTAACAGACTATAATTCACCCCTCCACTTT. Its translation is CASSLQKLTDYNSPLHF. Filled out from reference TRBV28 and TRBJ1-6, the complete variable domain reads DVKVTQSSRYLVKRTGEKVFLECVQDMDHENMFWYRQDPGLGLRLIYFSYDVKMKEKGDIPEGYSVSREKKERFSLILESASTNQTSMYLCASSLQKLTDYNSPLHFGNGTRLTVT.

This clone was detected only once. This CDR3 is also generated by other DNA sequences in the sample. The J gene is TRBJ1-2, the V gene TRBV5-1, with TRBD1 as a possible D gene (5 bases). Trimming pared 2 bases from V and 5 bases from J, leaving 10 bases between. The CDR3 contains 13 residues. CDR1 and CDR2 from the germline V gene are SGHRS and YFSETQ. The CDR3 DNA reads TGCGCCAGCAGCTTTGGGACGGAGTATGGCTACACCTTC. This encodes CASSFGTEYGYTF.

J is TRBJ2-1 and V is TRBV6-5, with D tentatively TRBD1 (6 bases). Germline lookup yields CDR1 MNHEY and CDR2 SVGAGI. The CDR3 consists of 16 residues. Trimming removed 4 bases from V and 2 bases from J, with 15 bases in between. CDR3: CASSLSLDRTYNEQFF. Here the CDR3 DNA reads TGTGCCAGCAGTTTATCCCTTGACAGGACCTACAATGAGCAGTTCTTC.

As concerns this clone: Within the sample, other DNA sequences also encode this same CDR3. The chain employs TRBV9 and TRBJ2-7, with 9 bases identical to TRBD1. V was clipped by 4 bases and J by 2 bases; unmatched bases: 4. CDR1 is SGDLS, CDR2 YYNGEE, per germline. This CDR3 has 14 residues. The DNA for the CDR3 is TGTGCCAGCAGCCCGAGACAGGGGGCCTACGAGCAGTACTTC. Amino acid sequence: CASSPRQGAYEQYF.